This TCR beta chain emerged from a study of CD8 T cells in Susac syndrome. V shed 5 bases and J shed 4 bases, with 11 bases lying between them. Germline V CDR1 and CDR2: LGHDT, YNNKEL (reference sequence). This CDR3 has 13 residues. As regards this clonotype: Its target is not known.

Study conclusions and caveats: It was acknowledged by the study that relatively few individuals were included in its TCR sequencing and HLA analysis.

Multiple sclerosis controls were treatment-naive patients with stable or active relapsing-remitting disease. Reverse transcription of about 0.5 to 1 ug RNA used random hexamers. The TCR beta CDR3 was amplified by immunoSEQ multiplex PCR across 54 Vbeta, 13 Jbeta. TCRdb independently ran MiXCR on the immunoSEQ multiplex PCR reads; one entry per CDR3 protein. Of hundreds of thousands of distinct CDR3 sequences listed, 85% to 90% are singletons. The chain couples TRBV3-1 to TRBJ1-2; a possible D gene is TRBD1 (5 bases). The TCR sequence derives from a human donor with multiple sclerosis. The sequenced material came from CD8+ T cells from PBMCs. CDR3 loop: CASSSSGTYGYTF. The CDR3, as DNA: TGTGCCAGCAGCTCCTCCGGGACCTATGGCTACACCTTC.